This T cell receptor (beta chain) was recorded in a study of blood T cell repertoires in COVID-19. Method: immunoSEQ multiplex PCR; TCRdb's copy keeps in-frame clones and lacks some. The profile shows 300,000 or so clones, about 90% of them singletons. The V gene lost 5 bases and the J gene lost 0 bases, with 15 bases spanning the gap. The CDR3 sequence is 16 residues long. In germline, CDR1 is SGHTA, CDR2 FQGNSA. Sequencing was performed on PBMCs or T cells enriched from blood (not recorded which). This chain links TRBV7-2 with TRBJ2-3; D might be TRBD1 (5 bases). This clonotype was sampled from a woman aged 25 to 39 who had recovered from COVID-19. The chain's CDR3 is CASSAQEILSTDTQYF. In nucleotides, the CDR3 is TGTGCCAGCAGCGCACAGGAGATCCTTAGCACAGATACGCAGTATTTT.